This T cell receptor (beta chain) was found in a study of CD8+CD57+ T cells in acquired aplastic anemia. Study details: Recorded DNA amounts for sorted CD4+ and CD8+ cells had an average of approximately 3.2 ug.

CDR3 and TCR beta VDJ profiling relied on a genomic DNA template. From the reads, TCRdb called clonotypes with MiXCR, one entry per CDR3 protein. Of 110,000 or so distinct CDR3 sequences in the sample, 55% to 60% were seen once. Sequencing involved patients with CD8+CD57+ cell expansion previously shown by flow cytometry. The enrolled patients all had severe acquired aplastic anemia. This clonotype appeared a few times. Sequencing input: sorted CD4+, CD8+, or CD8+CD57+ T cells (not recorded which) from PBMCs. This clonotype was sampled from a human donor with aplastic anemia.

CDR3 DNA: TGTGCCAGCAGTGAATCCCAGGGGGGGGCCTACGAGCAGTACTTC. The encoded protein is CASSESQGGAYEQYF. The rearrangement uses TRBV25-1 and TRBJ2-7; D may match TRBD1 or TRBD2 (7 bases each). Per the germline V gene, CDR1 is MGHDK and CDR2 is SYGVNS. Trimming left V 1 base short and J 2 bases short, with 12 bases between. This CDR3 contains 15 residues.